Listed here is a single TCR beta chain. Primers: 60 Vbeta forward and 13 Jbeta reverse. Generated by immunoSEQ multiplex PCR, the TCRdb table keeps only in-frame clones and is missing some. Recorded here are approximately 51,000 clones; the top ten clones represent roughly 26%. These data are taken from a study of cytomegalovirus exposure and HLA in healthy donors. The CDR3 has 15 residues. Trimming removed 2 bases from V and 1 base from J; junction bases left unmatched: 5. CDR1 and CDR2 from the germline V gene are SGDLS and YYNGEE. The sequence came from a man aged 40-50 years in good health and CMV-seropositive. This chain connects TRBV9 to TRBJ2-7; 8 nucleotides agree with TRBD1. Material: PBMCs. CDR3 loop: CASSVTTGASYEQYF. As DNA, the CDR3 is TGTGCCAGCAGCGTGACGACAGGGGCTTCCTACGAGCAGTACTTC.